Following are 8 T cell receptor beta chains from one sample sequenced in a study of radiotherapy plus CTLA-4 blockade in lung cancer. The table came from immunoSEQ multiplex PCR; TCRdb's copy has only in-frame clones and leaves some out. The data contain about 80,000 clones, 75% to 90% of them singletons. The source material was peripheral blood, sampled from a patient treated with radiotherapy plus ipilimumab. Receptors originate from a human donor with non-small cell lung cancer who had a partial response to radiotherapy plus ipilimumab.

This chain links TRBV7-2 with TRBJ1-2, with 7 bases identical to TRBD1. The CDR3 is 13 amino acids. V was clipped by 4 bases and J by 3 bases; unmatched bases: 2. CDR1 is SGHTA and CDR2 is FQGNSA in the germline V gene. The DNA for the CDR3 is TGTGCCAGCAGCTCCGACAGGGACTATGGCTACACCTTC. Its translation: CASSSDRDYGYTF. Full variable domain (remainder filled in from reference TRBV7-2 and TRBJ1-2): GAGVSQSPSNKVTEKGKDVELRCDPISGHTALYWYRQSLGQGLEFLIYFQGNSAPDKSGLPSDRFSAERTGGSVSTLTIQRTQQEDSAVYLCASSSDRDYGYTFGSGTRLTVV.

With regard to this clone: Relative to the germline gene, one junction end is altered; a read error may explain this. V gene TRBV20-1 combines with J gene TRBJ2-7; no definite D call. The CDR3 is 9 residues long. Germline CDR1 is DFQATT and CDR2 is SNEGSKA (reference sequence). This CDR3 reads CSARDLAFF. CDR3 coding DNA: TGCAGTGCTAGAGACCTCGCGTTCTTC.

The chain uses TRBV5-1 and TRBJ2-7; tentatively, D is TRBD2 (5 bases). The J call may be mistaken, given a closer DNA end match to TRBJ2-1. The CDR3 length is 11 residues. Germline CDR1 and CDR2: SGHRS and YFSETQ. The CDR3 loop reads CASRDEGEQFF. DNA of the CDR3: TGCGCCAGCAGGGACGAGGGTGAGCAGTTCTTC.

This chain links TRBV7-9 with TRBJ2-1, with D possibly matching TRBD2 (5 bases). There are 16 residues in the CDR3. Deletions cut 1 base from V and 8 bases from J, with 18 bases between. Germline CDR1 is SEHNR and CDR2 is FQNEAQ (reference sequence). As DNA, the CDR3 is TGTGCCAGCAGCTTAGGGCGGACTGGATCGCTGGATGAGCAGTTCTTC. It translates to CASSLGRTGSLDEQFF.

The V gene is TRBV4-1, the J gene TRBJ2-7; 11 bases fit TRBD2. Germline CDR1 is MGHRA and CDR2 is YSYEKL. The length of the CDR3 is 17 residues. With 4 bases clipped from V and 3 bases from J, the junction kept 11 bases outside the gene matches. The CDR3 sequence: CASSRTSAGTSGYEQYF. DNA for the CDR3: TGCGCCAGCAGCCGAACGTCTGCCGGGACTAGCGGCTACGAGCAGTACTTC.

This sequence joins TRBV7-3 and TRBJ2-1; 9 bases align to TRBD1. V was pared by 3 bases and J by 0 bases, with 9 bases of the junction left unmatched. This CDR3 spans 18 amino acids. CDR1 and CDR2 (germline): SGHTA, FQGTGA. The CDR3 region is CASSLGTGKGNSYNEQFF. The CDR3 DNA reads TGTGCCAGCAGCTTGGGGACAGGGAAGGGCAACTCCTACAATGAGCAGTTCTTC.

The chain employs TRBV5-4 and TRBJ1-1, with D possibly matching TRBD1 (5 bases). V was clipped by 2 bases and J by 4 bases, with 12 bases between them. Per germline, CDR1 SGHNT and CDR2 YYREEE (reference sequence). This CDR3 has 14 residues. The CDR3 DNA is TGTGCCAGCAGCTTTACAGGTGGTGGCACTGAAGCTTTCTTT. Protein product: CASSFTGGGTEAFF.

J is TRBJ1-3 and V is TRBV6-1; maybe TRBD1 (6 bases). CDR1 is MNHNS, CDR2 SASEGT, per germline. With 2 bases removed from V and 3 bases from J, the gap between germline ends came to 14 bases. There are 16 residues in the CDR3. The CDR3: CASSEQSGAFGNTIYF. CDR3 nucleotides: TGTGCCAGCAGTGAACAATCAGGGGCCTTTGGAAACACCATATATTTT.